A selection of T cell receptor beta chains follows, all from one sample in a study of beta chain features in type 1 diabetes. The repertoire was sequenced with immunoSEQ multiplex PCR; TCRdb's copy has only in-frame clones and lacks some. This sample has under 300,000 clones, with roughly 13% found just once. The sample taken for sequencing was naive CD4+ T cells from blood. These receptors originate from a man in his thirties or forties with type 1 diabetes. Each CDR3 is given with its conserved first and last residue. A D gene is named only where the DNA matches it firmly. A clone size is listed for some rows: how often the clone was seen (once, few, many), or a class if it is expanded.

v_gene	d_gene	len	j_gene	abundance	CDR3nt	CDR3aa
TRBV19	TRBD2	16	TRBJ2-7	-	TGTGCCAGTAGTTCCCCGGGACTAGCGGGCCTCTACGAGCAGTACTTC	CASSSPGLAGLYEQYF
TRBV6-5	TRBD2	15	TRBJ2-7	-	TGTGCCAGCAGTTACACTAGCGGGAGCGGTTACGAGCAGTACTTC	CASSYTSGSGYEQYF
TRBV6-5	TRBD1	16	TRBJ1-2	-	TGTGCCAGCAGTTACTCGAAAGGGACAGCAAACTATGGCTACACCTTC	CASSYSKGTANYGYTF
TRBV30	TRBD1	13	TRBJ2-7	-	TGTGCCTGGAGATTGCAGGGGGCCTACGAGCAGTACTTC	CAWRLQGAYEQYF
TRBV6-6	-	15	TRBJ1-2	-	TGTGCCAGCAGTTACTCGCGGGGGTACGACTATGGCTACACCTTC	CASSYSRGYDYGYTF
TRBV7-2	-	13	TRBJ2-1	-	TGTGCCAGCAGCTTAACCTTATCCCATACTGGGTTCTTC	CASSLTLSHTGFF
TRBV5-1	TRBD1	16	TRBJ1-3	-	TGCGCCAGCAGCGTAGGGACAGGGACTGGTGGAAACACCATATATTTT	CASSVGTGTGGNTIYF
TRBV6-6	TRBD1	14	TRBJ2-1	few	TGTGCCAGCACCACGGGACAGCCCTACAATGAGCAGTTCTTC	CASTTGQPYNEQFF
TRBV5-1	TRBD2	16	TRBJ2-5	-	TGCGCCAGCAGCGCCGAAGCGGGAGGGCCCCAAGAGACCCAGTACTTC	CASSAEAGGPQETQYF
TRBV5-1	-	16	TRBJ2-1	-	TGCGCCAGCAGCTTGGGGCAAGGCGGCTTGGGTAATGAGCAGTTCTTC	CASSLGQGGLGNEQFF
TRBV29-1	-	11	TRBJ2-2	few	TGCAGCGTTGGGAGGGTCGGGGAGCTGTTTTTT	CSVGRVGELFF
TRBV2	-	12	TRBJ1-1	-	TGTGCCAGCAGTGAGCGGTGGGCTGAAGCTTTCTTT	CASSERWAEAFF
TRBV18	TRBD1	16	TRBJ1-2	-	TGTGCCAGCTCAGCGGACAGGCGCCTTATTCCCTATGGCTACACCTTC	CASSADRRLIPYGYTF
TRBV2	TRBD2	17	TRBJ2-1	few	TGTGCCAGCATTCCCCAGGGGGGACTAGCGCGGCACAATGAGCAGTTCTTC	CASIPQGGLARHNEQFF
TRBV28	-	14	TRBJ1-1	-	TGTGCCAGCAGTTTTCGGCGGACAGCCACTGAAGCTTTCTTT	CASSFRRTATEAFF
TRBV27	-	12	TRBJ2-1	-	TGTGCCAGCTCCAAAGGGGGAGCAACGCAGTTCTTC	CASSKGGATQFF
TRBV6-5	-	13	TRBJ2-7	-	TGTGCCAGCGGGCCTCGCCTCTCCTACGAGCAGTACTTC	CASGPRLSYEQYF
TRBV4-1	TRBD1	16	TRBJ2-7	-	TGCGCCAGCAGCCAGGTTCCGGGACAGTGGCCGGGCGAGCAGTACTTC	CASSQVPGQWPGEQYF
TRBV9	-	14	TRBJ2-6	-	TGTGCCAGCAGCGTATCCTTCAACAGCAACGTCCTGACTTTC	CASSVSFNSNVLTF
TRBV7-9	-	14	TRBJ1-2	-	TGTGCCAGCAGCTTAGATTGGGGGGACTATGGCTACACCTTC	CASSLDWGDYGYTF
TRBV30	TRBD1	13	TRBJ1-1	-	TGTGCCTGGAGGGGACAGGGTTTTACTGAAGCTTTCTTT	CAWRGQGFTEAFF
TRBV5-6	-	11	TRBJ2-7	few	TGTGCCAGCAGTCTAGGCTACGAGCAGTACTTC	CASSLGYEQYF
TRBV12-5	TRBD1	14	TRBJ1-1	-	TGTGCTAGTGGTCTGGGACAGGAGAACACTGAAGCTTTCTTT	CASGLGQENTEAFF
TRBV29-1	-	13	TRBJ2-4	-	TGCAGCGTTGAAGGGTTTGGAGAAAACATTCAGTACTTC	CSVEGFGENIQYF
TRBV5-6	-	14	TRBJ2-7	few	TGTGCCAGCAGCTATGGGGGCCTGGAGGCCGAGCAGTACTTC	CASSYGGLEAEQYF
TRBV19	TRBD2	17	TRBJ2-5	few	TGTGCCAGTAGTAGGACTAGCGGGGGACCTCCACGAGAGACCCAGTACTTC	CASSRTSGGPPRETQYF
TRBV2	-	13	TRBJ1-5	-	TGTGCCAGCAGACTAGCGGCGTATCAGCCCCAGCATTTT	CASRLAAYQPQHF
TRBV20-1	-	10	TRBJ2-1	few	TGCAGTGCCAGGGATATGGAGCAGTTCTTC	CSARDMEQFF
TRBV6-5	-	14	TRBJ2-1	-	TGTGCCAGCACCCCGAGGTCCCCCGCCCATGAGCAGTTCTTC	CASTPRSPAHEQFF
TRBV29-1	-	11	TRBJ1-1	few	TGCAGCGTTGAAGGGGCCACTGAAGCTTTCTTT	CSVEGATEAFF
TRBV29-1	-	12	TRBJ2-5	-	TGCAGCGTTGGGGCAGATCAAGAGACCCAGTACTTC	CSVGADQETQYF
TRBV29-1	-	14	TRBJ2-2	few	TGCAGCGCCGACTGCGTGAGGAACACCGGGGAGCTGTTTTTT	CSADCVRNTGELFF
TRBV30	-	14	TRBJ1-4	-	TGTGCCTGGAGTCGGGACTCCCTCGATGAAAAACTGTTTTTT	CAWSRDSLDEKLFF
TRBV30	-	12	TRBJ1-1	few	TGTGCCTGGAGTGAGGAGGACACTGAAGCTTTCTTT	CAWSEEDTEAFF
TRBV7-9	-	14	TRBJ2-5	-	TGTGCCAGCAGCTCGGCCCGGGAGTTCCAGACCCAGTACTTC	CASSSAREFQTQYF
TRBV4-1	TRBD2	15	TRBJ2-3	few	TGCGCCAGCAGTCGGACTAGCGGGAACACAGATACGCAGTATTTT	CASSRTSGNTDTQYF
TRBV5-1	-	14	TRBJ2-5	-	TGCGCCAGCAGGGAAGGGATGGGGAGAGAGACCCAGTACTTC	CASREGMGRETQYF
TRBV11-2	-	12	TRBJ2-5	-	TGTGCCAGCAGCTTAGGGGGAGGGACCCAGTACTTC	CASSLGGGTQYF
TRBV4-1	TRBD2	17	TRBJ2-5	few	TGCGCCAGCAGCCAAGATTCGGGACTAGCGGGACGAGGGACCCAGTACTTC	CASSQDSGLAGRGTQYF
TRBV2	-	14	TRBJ2-5	few	TGTGCCAGCAAAATCCGGGGGGCCGGGGAGACCCAGTACTTC	CASKIRGAGETQYF
TRBV7-9	TRBD2	17	TRBJ2-1	few	TGTGCCAGCAGCTTCCCTAGGACTAGCCCCGGAAGGGATGAGCAGTTCTTC	CASSFPRTSPGRDEQFF
TRBV5-4	-	13	TRBJ1-2	-	TGTGCCAGCAGCTTGGGTGGCAGTAGCGGCTACACCTTC	CASSLGGSSGYTF
TRBV9	-	16	TRBJ1-2	few	TGTGCCAGCAGCGTAGGTGGGGGCCTGACCTCCTATGGCTACACCTTC	CASSVGGGLTSYGYTF
TRBV30	TRBD1	13	TRBJ1-1	-	TGTGCCTGGCAACCGACAGGGGTAGCTGAAGCTTTCTTT	CAWQPTGVAEAFF
TRBV7-9	-	18	TRBJ2-3	-	TGTGCCAGCAGCTTGCCCGTGGGGGCGGCTATTCGCACAGATACGCAGTATTTT	CASSLPVGAAIRTDTQYF
TRBV7-9	-	12	TRBJ2-5	-	TGTGCCAGCAGCCTCCTTTCCGGGACCCAGTACTTC	CASSLLSGTQYF
TRBV11-3	-	12	TRBJ1-2	few	TGTGCCAGCAGCTTTAGGGGCCACGGCTACACCTTC	CASSFRGHGYTF
TRBV2	-	14	TRBJ1-1	-	TGTGCCAGCAGTCGTACAGGGTTGAACACTGAAGCTTTCTTT	CASSRTGLNTEAFF
TRBV4-1	-	16	TRBJ1-1	few	TGCGCCAGCAGCTCTAAAGGTGGGGGCTGGTACACTGAAGCTTTCTTT	CASSSKGGGWYTEAFF